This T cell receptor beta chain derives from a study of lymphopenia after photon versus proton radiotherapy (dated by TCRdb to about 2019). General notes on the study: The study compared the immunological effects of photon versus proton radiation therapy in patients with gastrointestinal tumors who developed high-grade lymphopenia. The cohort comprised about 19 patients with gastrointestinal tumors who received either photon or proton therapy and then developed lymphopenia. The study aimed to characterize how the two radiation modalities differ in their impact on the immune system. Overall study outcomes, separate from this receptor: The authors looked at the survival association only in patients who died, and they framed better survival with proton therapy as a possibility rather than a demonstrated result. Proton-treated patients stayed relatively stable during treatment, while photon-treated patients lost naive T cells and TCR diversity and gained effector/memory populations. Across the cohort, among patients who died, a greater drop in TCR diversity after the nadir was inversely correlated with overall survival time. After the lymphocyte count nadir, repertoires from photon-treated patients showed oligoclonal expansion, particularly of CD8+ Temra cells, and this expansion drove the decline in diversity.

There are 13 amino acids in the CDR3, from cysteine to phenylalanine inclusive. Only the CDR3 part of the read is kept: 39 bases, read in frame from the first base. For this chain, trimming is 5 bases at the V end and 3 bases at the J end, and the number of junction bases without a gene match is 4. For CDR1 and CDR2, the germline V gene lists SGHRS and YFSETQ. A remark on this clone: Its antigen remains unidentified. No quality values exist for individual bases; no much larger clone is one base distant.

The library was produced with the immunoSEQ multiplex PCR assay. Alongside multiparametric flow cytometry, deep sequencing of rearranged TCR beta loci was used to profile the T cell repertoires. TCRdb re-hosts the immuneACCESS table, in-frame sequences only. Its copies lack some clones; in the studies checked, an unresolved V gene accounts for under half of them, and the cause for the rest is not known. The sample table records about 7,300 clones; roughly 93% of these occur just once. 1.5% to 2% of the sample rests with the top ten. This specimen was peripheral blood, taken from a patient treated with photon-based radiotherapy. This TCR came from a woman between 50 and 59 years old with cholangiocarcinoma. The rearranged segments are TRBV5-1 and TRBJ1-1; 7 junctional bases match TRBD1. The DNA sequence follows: TGCGCCAGCAGACAGGGGCCTTACACTGAAGCTTTCTTT. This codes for CASRQGPYTEAFF. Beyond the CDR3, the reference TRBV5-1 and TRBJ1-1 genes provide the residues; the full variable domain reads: KAGVTQTPRYLIKTRGQQVTLSCSPISGHRSVSWYQQTPGQGLQFLFEYFSETQRNKGNFPGRFSGRQFSNSRSEMNVSTLELGDSALYLCASRQGPYTEAFFGQGTRLTVV.